This T cell receptor (beta chain) was retrieved from a study of identical twins. Study results and caveats: Invariant MAIT and iNKT cells may have partly biased zero-insertion analyses. Alpha sequences out of frame and shared by twins had excess low generation probability. Insertions were reduced in abundant cord blood beta clonotypes but not in memory repertoires.

Donors uniformly comprised healthy Caucasians. In its sample, this clonotype was seen a few times. Its antigen is undetermined. One entry per CDR3 protein results from TCRdb running MiXCR on the 5' RACE reads. The sample has some 1,700,000 distinct CDR3 sequences, less than 35% seen once. Trimming shortened V by 1 base and J by 7 bases, and 11 bases separated the two germline ends. Germline-derived CDR1 and CDR2 are SGHDT and YYEEEE. The CDR3 has 13 amino acids. Sequencing was done on a sample of cord blood. The sequence derives from a newborn girl in good health. The rearrangement joins TRBV5-6 to TRBJ1-2, with D possibly matching TRBD1 (6 bases). The CDR3 protein is CASSLRRGPGYTF. The CDR3 DNA reads as TGTGCCAGCAGCTTGCGCAGGGGCCCTGGCTACACCTTC.